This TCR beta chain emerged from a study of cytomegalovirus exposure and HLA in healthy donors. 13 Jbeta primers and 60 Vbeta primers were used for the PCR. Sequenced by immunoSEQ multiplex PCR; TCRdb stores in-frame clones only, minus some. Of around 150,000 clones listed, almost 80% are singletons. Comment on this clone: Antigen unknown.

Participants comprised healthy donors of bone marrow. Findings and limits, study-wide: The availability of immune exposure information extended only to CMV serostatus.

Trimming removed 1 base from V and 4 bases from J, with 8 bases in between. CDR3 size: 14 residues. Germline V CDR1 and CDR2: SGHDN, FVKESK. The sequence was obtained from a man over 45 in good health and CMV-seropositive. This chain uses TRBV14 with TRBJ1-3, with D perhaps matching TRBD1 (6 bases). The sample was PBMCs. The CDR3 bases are TGTGCCAGCAGCCAAGCTACAGGGGGAAACACCATATATTTT. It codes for CASSQATGGNTIYF.